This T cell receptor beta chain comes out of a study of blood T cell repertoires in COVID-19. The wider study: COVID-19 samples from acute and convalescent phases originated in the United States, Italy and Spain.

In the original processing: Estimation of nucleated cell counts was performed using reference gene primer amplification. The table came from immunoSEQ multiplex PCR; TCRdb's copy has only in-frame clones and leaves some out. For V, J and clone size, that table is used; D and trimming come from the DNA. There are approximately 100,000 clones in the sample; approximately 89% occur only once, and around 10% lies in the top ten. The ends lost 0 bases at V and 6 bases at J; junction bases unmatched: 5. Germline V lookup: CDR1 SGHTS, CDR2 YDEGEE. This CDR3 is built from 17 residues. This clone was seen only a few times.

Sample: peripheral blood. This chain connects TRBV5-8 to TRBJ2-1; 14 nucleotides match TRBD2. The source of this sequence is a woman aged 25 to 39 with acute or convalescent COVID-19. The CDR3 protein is CASSLAWGLAGANEQFF. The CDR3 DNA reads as TGTGCCAGCAGCTTGGCATGGGGACTAGCGGGAGCCAATGAGCAGTTCTTC. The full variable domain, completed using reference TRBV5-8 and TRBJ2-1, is EAGVTQSPTHLIKTRGQQATLRCSPISGHTSVYWYQQALGLGLQFLLWYDEGEERNRGNFPPRFSGRQFPNYSSELNVNALELEDSALYLCASSLAWGLAGANEQFFGPGTRLTVL.